The 4 T cell receptor beta chains presented below share a single source sample, sequenced in a study of blood T cell repertoires in COVID-19. The table came from immunoSEQ multiplex PCR; TCRdb's copy has only in-frame clones and leaves some out. The sample lists 150,000 to 200,000 clones, around 90% occurring once. The sequencing input was peripheral blood. The source of these receptors is a man between 45 and 60 years old with acute or convalescent COVID-19.

The chain combines TRBV10-1 with TRBJ2-7; 12 nucleotides line up with TRBD2. The trim removed 9 bases at V and 2 bases at J, leaving 11 bases unmatched. CDR1 and CDR2 (germline): WNHNN, SYGVQD (reference sequence). The length of the CDR3 is 16 residues. CDR3 coding DNA: TGCGCCAGACCGGTAATGACTAGCGGGAGACCCTACGAGCAGTACTTC. Translation gives CARPVMTSGRPYEQYF.

The J gene is TRBJ1-6, the V gene TRBV27; no definite D call. V was shortened by 2 bases and J by 7 bases, with 9 bases between the two germline ends. This CDR3 has 14 residues. CDR1 is MNHEY, CDR2 SMNVEV, per germline (reference sequence). The CDR3 loop is CASSLRGRNSPLHF. The CDR3 DNA is TGTGCCAGCAGTTTACGAGGCAGAAATTCACCCCTCCACTTT.

The chain has TRBV6-2 or TRBV6-3 and TRBJ2-7; TRBD2 agrees at 9 bases. The CDR3 length is 16 residues. V lost 0 bases and J lost 2; bases outside the gene matches: 5. Germline V gives CDR1 MNHEY, CDR2 SVGEGT. For the CDR3, the DNA is TGTGCCAGCAGTTACTCGAGTGTAGCGGGAGCCTACGAGCAGTACTTC. It encodes CASSYSSVAGAYEQYF.

The V call is TRBV6-2 or TRBV6-3, the J call TRBJ2-7, with TRBD2 matching over 8 bases. The germline CDR1 and CDR2 sequences are MNHEY and SVGEGT. The CDR3 length is 15 residues. The J segment lost 3 bases and the V segment lost 4 bases, leaving 8 bases of the junction unmatched. This CDR3 reads CASSSPAGADYEQYV. The CDR3 coding sequence is TGTGCCAGCAGTTCCCCAGCGGGGGCGGACTACGAGCAGTACGTC.